The clone carrying this TCR beta chain was observed at least ten times. The antigen is unknown. Per sample, a minimum of 6.5 million PBMCs were isolated. These data come from a study of blood T cells in healthy people across ages. Study-wide results and caveats: Both higher diversity and more naive CD4+ cells marked long-lived donors when set against aged donors.

Then a second PCR, running roughly 7 to 11 cycles, was carried out with a sample-barcoded 5' primer and a J-beta primer mix. MiXCR was run by TCRdb on the 5' RACE reads, yielding one entry per CDR3 protein. Of some 640,000 distinct CDR3 sequences in the sample, about 30% were seen once. Losses at the gene ends were 6 bases for V and 4 bases for J; bases not matched to a gene: 0. This CDR3 is built from 12 residues. Germline CDR1 reads MNHNS; CDR2 reads SASEGT. The sequencing input was blood. The chain links TRBV6-1 to TRBJ2-7; 10 positions agree with TRBD1. The source of this sequence is a woman aged 80 or over in good health. CDR3: CASRDRGYEQYF. In DNA form, the CDR3 reads TGTGCCAGCAGGGACAGGGGGTACGAGCAGTACTTC.